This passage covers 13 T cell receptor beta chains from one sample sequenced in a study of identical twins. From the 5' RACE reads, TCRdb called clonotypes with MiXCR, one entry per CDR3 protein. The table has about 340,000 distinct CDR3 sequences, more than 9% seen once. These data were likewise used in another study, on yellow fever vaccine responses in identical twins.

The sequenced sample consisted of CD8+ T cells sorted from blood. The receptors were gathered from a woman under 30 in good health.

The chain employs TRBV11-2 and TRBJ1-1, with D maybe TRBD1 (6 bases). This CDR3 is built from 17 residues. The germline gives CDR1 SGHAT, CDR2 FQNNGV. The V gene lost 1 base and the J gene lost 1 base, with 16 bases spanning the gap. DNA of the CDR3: TGTGCCAGCAGCTTAGTTGGGCGGGGGGCGCGGAACACTGAAGCTTTCTTT. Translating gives CASSLVGRGARNTEAFF.

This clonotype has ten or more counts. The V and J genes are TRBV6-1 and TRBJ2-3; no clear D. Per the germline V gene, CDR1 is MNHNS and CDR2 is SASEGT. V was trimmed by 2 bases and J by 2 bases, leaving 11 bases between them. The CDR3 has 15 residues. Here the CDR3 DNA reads TGTGCCAGCAGTGAACCCCCACGGGTCACAGATACGCAGTATTTT. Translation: CASSEPPRVTDTQYF.

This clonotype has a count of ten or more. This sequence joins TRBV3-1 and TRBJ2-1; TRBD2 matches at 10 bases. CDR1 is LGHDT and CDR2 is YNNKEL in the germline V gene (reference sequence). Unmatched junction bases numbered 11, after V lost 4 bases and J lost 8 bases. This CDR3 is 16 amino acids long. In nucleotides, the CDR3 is TGTGCCAGCAGCCGAACCCAGCGGGGGGGCCTGGATGAGCAGTTCTTC. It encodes CASSRTQRGGLDEQFF.

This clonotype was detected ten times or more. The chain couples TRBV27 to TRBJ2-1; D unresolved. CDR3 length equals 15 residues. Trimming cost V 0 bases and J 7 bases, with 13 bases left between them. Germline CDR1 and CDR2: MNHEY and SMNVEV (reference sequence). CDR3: CASSLSRFFGNEQFF. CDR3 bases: TGTGCCAGCAGTTTATCTAGATTTTTTGGGAATGAGCAGTTCTTC.

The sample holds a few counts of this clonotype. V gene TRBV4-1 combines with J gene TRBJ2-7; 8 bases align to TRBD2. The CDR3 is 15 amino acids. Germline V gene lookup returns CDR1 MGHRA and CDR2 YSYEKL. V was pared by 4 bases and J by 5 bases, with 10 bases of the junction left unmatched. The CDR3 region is CASSLRGRTVDEQYF. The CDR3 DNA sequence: TGCGCCAGCAGCCTCCGCGGGAGGACTGTGGACGAGCAGTACTTC.

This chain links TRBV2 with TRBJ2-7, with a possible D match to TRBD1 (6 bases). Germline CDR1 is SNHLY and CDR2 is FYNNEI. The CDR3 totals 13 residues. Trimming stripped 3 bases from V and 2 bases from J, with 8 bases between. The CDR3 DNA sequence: TGTGCCAGCAGTGAGGGGACACCCTACGAGCAGTACGTC. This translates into CASSEGTPYEQYV.

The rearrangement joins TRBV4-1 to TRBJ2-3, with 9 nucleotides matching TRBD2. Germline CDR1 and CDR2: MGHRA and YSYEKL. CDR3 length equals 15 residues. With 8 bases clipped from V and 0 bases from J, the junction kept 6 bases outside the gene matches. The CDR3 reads CASQLTSGSTDTQYF. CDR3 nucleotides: TGCGCCAGCCAACTCACTAGCGGGAGCACAGATACGCAGTATTTT.

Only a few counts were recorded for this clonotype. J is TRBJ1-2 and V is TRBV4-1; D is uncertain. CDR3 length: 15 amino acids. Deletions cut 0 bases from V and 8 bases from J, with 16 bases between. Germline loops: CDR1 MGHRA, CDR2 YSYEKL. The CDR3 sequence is CASSQEIGGDLGYTF. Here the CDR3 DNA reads TGCGCCAGCAGCCAAGAAATTGGTGGAGATCTGGGCTACACCTTC.

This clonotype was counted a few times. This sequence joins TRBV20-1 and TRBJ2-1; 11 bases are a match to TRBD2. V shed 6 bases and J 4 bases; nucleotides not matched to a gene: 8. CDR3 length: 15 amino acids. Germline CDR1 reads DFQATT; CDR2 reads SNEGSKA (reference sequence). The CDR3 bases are TGCAGTGCCCCCAGCCTAGCGGGGGGATACAATGAGCAGTTCTTC. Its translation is CSAPSLAGGYNEQFF.

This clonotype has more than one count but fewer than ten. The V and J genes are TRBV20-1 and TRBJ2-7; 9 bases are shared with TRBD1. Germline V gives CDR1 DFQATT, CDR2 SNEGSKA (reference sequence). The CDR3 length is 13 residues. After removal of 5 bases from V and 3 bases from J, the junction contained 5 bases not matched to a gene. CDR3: CSAWDRENYEQYV. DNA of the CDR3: TGCAGTGCTTGGGACAGGGAGAACTACGAGCAGTACGTC.

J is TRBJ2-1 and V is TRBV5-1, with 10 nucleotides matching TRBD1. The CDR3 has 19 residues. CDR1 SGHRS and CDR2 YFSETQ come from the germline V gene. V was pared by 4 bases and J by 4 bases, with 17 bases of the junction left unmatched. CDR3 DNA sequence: TGCGCCAGCAGCCCAGGACAGGGGGTTATGACAGGCTTATACAATGAGCAGTTCTTC. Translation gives CASSPGQGVMTGLYNEQFF.

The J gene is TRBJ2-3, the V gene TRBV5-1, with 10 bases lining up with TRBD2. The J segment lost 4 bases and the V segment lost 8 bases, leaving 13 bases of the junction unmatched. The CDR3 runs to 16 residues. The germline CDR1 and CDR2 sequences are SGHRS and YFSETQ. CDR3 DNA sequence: TGCGCCAGAGGACTAGCGGCCATGGACGGCGCAGATACGCAGTATTTT. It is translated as CARGLAAMDGADTQYF.

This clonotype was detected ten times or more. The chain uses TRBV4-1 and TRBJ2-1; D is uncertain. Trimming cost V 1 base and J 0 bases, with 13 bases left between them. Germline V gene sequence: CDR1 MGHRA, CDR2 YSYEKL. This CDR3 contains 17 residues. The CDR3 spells CASSQALRASSYNEQFF. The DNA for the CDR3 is TGCGCCAGCAGCCAAGCCCTACGGGCCAGCTCCTACAATGAGCAGTTCTTC.